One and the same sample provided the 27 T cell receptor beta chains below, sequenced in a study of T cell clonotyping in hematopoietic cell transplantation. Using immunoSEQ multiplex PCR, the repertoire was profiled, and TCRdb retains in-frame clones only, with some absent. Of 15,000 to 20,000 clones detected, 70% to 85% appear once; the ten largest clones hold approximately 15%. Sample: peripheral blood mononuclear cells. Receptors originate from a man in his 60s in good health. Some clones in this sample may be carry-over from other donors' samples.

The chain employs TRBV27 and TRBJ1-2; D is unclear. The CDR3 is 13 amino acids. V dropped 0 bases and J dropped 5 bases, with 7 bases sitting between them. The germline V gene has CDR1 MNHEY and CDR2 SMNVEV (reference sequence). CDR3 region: CASSLSGRYGYTF. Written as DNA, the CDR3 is TGTGCCAGCAGTTTATCGGGGAGATATGGCTACACCTTC.

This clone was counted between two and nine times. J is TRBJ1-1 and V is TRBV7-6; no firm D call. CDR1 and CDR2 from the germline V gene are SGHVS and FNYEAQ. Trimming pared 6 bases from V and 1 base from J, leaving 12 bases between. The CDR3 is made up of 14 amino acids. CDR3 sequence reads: CASSSPNPNTEAFF. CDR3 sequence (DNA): TGTGCCAGCAGTTCTCCGAACCCGAACACTGAAGCTTTCTTT.

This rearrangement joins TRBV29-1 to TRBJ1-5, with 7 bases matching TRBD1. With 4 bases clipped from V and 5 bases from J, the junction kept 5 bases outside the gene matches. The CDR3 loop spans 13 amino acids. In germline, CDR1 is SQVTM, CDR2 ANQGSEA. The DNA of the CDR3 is TGCAGCGTTGGGGGCAGGGGGGATCAGCCCCAGCATTTT. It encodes CSVGGRGDQPQHF. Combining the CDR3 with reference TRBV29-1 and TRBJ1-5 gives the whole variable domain SAVISQKPSRDICQRGTSLTIQCQVDSQVTMMFWYRQQPGQSLTLIATANQGSEATYESGFVIDKFPISRPNLTFSTLTVSNMSPEDSSIYLCSVGGRGDQPQHFGDGTRLSIL.

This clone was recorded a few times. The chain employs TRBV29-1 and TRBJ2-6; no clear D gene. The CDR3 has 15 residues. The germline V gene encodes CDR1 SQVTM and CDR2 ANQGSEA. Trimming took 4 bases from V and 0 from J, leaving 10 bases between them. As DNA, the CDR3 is TGCAGCGTTGTAAGTCAAGCCTCTGGGGCCAACGTCCTGACTTTC. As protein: CSVVSQASGANVLTF. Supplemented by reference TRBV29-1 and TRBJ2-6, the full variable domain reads SAVISQKPSRDICQRGTSLTIQCQVDSQVTMMFWYRQQPGQSLTLIATANQGSEATYESGFVIDKFPISRPNLTFSTLTVSNMSPEDSSIYLCSVVSQASGANVLTFGAGSRLTVL.

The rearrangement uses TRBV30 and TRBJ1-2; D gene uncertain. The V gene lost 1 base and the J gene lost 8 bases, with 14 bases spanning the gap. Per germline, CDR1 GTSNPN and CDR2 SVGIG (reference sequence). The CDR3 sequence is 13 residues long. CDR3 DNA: TGTGCCTGGAGTGCCGTAATAACAGCGGGCTACACCTTC. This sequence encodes CAWSAVITAGYTF.

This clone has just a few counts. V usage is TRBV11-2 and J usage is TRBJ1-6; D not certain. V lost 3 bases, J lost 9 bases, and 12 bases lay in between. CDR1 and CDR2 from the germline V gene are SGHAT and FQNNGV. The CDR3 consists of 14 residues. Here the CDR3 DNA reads TGTGCCAGCAGCTTTGGTACCTTAGGTTCACCCCTCCACTTT. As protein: CASSFGTLGSPLHF.

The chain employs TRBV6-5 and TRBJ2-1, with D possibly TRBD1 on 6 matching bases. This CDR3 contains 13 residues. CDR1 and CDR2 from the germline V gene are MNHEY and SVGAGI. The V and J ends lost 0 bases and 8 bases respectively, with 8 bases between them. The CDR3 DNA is TGTGCCAGCAGTTACTCGGGGGCTGATGAGCAGTTCTTC. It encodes CASSYSGADEQFF.

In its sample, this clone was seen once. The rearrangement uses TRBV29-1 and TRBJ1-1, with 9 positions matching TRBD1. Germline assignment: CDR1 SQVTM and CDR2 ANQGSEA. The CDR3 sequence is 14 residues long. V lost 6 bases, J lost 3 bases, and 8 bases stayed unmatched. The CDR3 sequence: CSVTPTGGYTEAFF. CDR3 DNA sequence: TGCAGCGTCACCCCGACAGGGGGGTACACTGAAGCTTTCTTT.

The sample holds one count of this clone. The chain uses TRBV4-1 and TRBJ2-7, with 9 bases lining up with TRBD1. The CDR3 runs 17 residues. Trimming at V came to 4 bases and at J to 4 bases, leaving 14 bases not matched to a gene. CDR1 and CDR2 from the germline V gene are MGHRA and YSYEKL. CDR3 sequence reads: CASSRLPGQGVPYEQYF. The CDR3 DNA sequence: TGCGCCAGCAGCCGATTACCGGGACAGGGAGTCCCTTACGAGCAGTACTTC.

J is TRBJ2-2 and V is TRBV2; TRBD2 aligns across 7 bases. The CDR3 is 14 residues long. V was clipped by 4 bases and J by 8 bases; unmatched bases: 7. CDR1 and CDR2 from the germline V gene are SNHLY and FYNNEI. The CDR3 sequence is CASSATSVSGELFF. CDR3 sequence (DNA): TGTGCCAGCAGTGCTACTAGCGTGTCGGGGGAGCTGTTTTTT.

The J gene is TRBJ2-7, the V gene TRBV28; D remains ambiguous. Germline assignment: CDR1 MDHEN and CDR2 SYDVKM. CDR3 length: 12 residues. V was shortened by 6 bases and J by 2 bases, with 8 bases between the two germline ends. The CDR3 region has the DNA TGTGCCAGCAGATCCGATACCTACGAGCAGTACTTC. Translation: CASRSDTYEQYF.

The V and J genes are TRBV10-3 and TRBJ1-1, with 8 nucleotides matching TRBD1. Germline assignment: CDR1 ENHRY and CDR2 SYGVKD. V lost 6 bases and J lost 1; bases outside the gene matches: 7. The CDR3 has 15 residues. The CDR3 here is CAIRRTGLPNTEAFF. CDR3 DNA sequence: TGTGCCATCAGAAGGACAGGGCTACCGAACACTGAAGCTTTCTTT.

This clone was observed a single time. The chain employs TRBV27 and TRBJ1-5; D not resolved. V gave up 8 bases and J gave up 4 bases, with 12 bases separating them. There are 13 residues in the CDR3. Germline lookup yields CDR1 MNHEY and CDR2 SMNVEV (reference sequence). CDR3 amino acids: CASSYSVNQPQHF. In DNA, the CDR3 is TGTGCCAGCTCCTATTCGGTGAATCAGCCCCAGCATTTT.

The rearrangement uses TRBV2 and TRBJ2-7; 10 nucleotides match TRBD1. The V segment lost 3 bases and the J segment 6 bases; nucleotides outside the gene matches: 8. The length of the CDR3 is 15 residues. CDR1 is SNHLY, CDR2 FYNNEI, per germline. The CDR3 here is CASSELGTGVVEQYF. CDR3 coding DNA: TGTGCCAGCAGTGAGCTTGGGACAGGGGTGGTCGAGCAGTACTTC.

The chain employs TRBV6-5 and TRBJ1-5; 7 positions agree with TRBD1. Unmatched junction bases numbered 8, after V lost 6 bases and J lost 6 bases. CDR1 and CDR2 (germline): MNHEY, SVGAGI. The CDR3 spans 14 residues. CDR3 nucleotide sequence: TGTGCCAGCAGACCCGGGACAGCGGGTCAGCCCCAGCATTTT. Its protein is CASRPGTAGQPQHF.

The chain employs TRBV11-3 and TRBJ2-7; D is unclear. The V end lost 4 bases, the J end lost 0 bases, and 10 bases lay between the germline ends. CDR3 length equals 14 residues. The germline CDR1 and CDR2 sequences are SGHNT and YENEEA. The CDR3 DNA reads TGTGCCAGCAGCTCCGGAAACCACTCCTACGAGCAGTACTTC. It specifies CASSSGNHSYEQYF.

CDR3 loop: CASTDRGPYEQYF. CDR3 DNA: TGTGCCAGCACCGACAGGGGTCCCTACGAGCAGTACTTC. V gene TRBV6-6 combines with J gene TRBJ2-7, with TRBD1 identical over 8 bases. CDR1 is MNHNY and CDR2 is SVGAGI in the germline V gene (reference sequence). The CDR3 runs to 13 residues. Trimming at V came to 7 bases and at J to 2 bases, leaving 4 bases not matched to a gene.

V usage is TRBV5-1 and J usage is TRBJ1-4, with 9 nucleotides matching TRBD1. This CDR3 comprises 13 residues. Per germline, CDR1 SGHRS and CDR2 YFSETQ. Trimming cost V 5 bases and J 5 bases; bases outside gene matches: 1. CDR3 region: CASSGTGNEKLFF. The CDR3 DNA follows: TGCGCCAGCAGTGGGACAGGGAATGAAAAACTGTTTTTT.

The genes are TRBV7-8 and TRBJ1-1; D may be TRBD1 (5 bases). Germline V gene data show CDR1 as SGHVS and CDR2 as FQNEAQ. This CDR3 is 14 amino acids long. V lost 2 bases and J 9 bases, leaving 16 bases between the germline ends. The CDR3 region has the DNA TGTGCCAGCAGCTTACCAAGCCAGGGAAACCAAGCTTTCTTT. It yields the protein CASSLPSQGNQAFF.

The CDR3 bases are TGTGCCAGCAGTCCCTCCGATCCTCGCAATCAGCCCCAGCATTTT. Translation: CASSPSDPRNQPQHF. The rearrangement links TRBV28 to TRBJ1-5; D gene ambiguous. The germline V gene encodes CDR1 MDHEN and CDR2 SYDVKM. The CDR3 runs to 15 residues. V lost 5 bases and J lost 2, with 13 bases in between.

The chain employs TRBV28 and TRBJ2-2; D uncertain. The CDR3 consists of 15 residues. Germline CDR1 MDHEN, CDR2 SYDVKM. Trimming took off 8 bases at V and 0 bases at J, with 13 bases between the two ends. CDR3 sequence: CASVRSFTNTGELFF. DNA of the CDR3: TGTGCCAGCGTCAGATCCTTTACGAACACCGGGGAGCTGTTTTTT.

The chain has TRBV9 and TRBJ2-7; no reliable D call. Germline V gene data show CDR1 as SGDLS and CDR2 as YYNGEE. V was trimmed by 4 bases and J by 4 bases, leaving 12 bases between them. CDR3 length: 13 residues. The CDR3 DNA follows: TGTGCCAGCAGCTCGGGCGGAAAATACGAGCAGTACTTC. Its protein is CASSSGGKYEQYF.

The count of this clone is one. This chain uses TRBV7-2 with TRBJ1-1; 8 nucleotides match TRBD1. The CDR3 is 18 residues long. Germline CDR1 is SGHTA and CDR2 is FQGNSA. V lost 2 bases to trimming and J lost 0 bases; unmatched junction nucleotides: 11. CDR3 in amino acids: CASSLSSGGGSLNTEAFF. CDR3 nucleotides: TGTGCCAGCAGCTTATCTTCAGGGGGCGGGTCCCTGAACACTGAAGCTTTCTTT.

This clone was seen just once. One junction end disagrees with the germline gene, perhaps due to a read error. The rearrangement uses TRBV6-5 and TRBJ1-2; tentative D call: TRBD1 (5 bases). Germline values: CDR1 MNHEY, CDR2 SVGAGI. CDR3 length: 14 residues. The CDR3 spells CASKEPGPNYGYTF. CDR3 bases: TGTGCCAGCAAAGAACCGGGACCAAACTACGGCTACACCTTC.

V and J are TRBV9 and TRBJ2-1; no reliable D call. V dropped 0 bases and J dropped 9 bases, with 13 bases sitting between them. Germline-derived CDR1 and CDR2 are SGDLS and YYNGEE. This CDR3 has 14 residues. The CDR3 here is CASSVESQNIEQFF. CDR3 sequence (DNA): TGTGCCAGCAGCGTAGAGAGCCAAAACATTGAGCAGTTCTTC.

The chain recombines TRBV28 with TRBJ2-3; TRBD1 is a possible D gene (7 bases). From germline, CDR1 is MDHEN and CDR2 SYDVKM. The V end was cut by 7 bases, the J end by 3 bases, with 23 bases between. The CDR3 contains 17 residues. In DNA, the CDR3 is TGTGCCAGCACAGGACAGGTTGTATTCGGGAGAACAGATACGCAGTATTTT. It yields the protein CASTGQVVFGRTDTQYF.

CDR3 coding DNA: TGTGCCTGGAGTCCTTCGGGGGACGAGCAGTACTTC. Translated: CAWSPSGDEQYF. The V gene is TRBV30, the J gene TRBJ2-7; D perhaps matches TRBD2 (6 bases). Germline V lookup: CDR1 GTSNPN, CDR2 SVGIG (reference sequence). V was trimmed by 2 bases and J by 5 bases, leaving 10 bases between them. This CDR3 is built from 12 residues.